The present T cell receptor (beta chain) was sequenced within a study of TIL therapy for anti-PD-1-resistant metastatic lung cancer. The V end lost 5 bases, the J end lost 1 base, and 13 bases lay between the germline ends. The CDR3 has 15 amino acids. CDR1 SGHVS and CDR2 FNYEAQ come from the germline V gene. Documented time point: pre-treatment sample, taken before nivolumab and TIL therapy. Tumor tissue came from excised metastases, mostly pleural nodules or supraclavicular lymph nodes. The immunoSEQ assay was v3. Clones were sequenced by immunoSEQ multiplex PCR, and TCRdb holds only the in-frame ones, with some missing. The sample lists 5,900 or so clones, around three fifths seen once, with about 15% in the top ten.

This sequence was found in a person between 25 and 80 years old with non-small cell lung cancer. Material: tumor tissue, obtained at baseline. The rearrangement uses TRBV7-6 and TRBJ2-3; D may be TRBD2 (5 bases). CDR3: CASSPPAEGTDTQYF. For the CDR3, the DNA is TGTGCCAGCAGCCCCCCGGCGGAGGGCACAGATACGCAGTATTTT.